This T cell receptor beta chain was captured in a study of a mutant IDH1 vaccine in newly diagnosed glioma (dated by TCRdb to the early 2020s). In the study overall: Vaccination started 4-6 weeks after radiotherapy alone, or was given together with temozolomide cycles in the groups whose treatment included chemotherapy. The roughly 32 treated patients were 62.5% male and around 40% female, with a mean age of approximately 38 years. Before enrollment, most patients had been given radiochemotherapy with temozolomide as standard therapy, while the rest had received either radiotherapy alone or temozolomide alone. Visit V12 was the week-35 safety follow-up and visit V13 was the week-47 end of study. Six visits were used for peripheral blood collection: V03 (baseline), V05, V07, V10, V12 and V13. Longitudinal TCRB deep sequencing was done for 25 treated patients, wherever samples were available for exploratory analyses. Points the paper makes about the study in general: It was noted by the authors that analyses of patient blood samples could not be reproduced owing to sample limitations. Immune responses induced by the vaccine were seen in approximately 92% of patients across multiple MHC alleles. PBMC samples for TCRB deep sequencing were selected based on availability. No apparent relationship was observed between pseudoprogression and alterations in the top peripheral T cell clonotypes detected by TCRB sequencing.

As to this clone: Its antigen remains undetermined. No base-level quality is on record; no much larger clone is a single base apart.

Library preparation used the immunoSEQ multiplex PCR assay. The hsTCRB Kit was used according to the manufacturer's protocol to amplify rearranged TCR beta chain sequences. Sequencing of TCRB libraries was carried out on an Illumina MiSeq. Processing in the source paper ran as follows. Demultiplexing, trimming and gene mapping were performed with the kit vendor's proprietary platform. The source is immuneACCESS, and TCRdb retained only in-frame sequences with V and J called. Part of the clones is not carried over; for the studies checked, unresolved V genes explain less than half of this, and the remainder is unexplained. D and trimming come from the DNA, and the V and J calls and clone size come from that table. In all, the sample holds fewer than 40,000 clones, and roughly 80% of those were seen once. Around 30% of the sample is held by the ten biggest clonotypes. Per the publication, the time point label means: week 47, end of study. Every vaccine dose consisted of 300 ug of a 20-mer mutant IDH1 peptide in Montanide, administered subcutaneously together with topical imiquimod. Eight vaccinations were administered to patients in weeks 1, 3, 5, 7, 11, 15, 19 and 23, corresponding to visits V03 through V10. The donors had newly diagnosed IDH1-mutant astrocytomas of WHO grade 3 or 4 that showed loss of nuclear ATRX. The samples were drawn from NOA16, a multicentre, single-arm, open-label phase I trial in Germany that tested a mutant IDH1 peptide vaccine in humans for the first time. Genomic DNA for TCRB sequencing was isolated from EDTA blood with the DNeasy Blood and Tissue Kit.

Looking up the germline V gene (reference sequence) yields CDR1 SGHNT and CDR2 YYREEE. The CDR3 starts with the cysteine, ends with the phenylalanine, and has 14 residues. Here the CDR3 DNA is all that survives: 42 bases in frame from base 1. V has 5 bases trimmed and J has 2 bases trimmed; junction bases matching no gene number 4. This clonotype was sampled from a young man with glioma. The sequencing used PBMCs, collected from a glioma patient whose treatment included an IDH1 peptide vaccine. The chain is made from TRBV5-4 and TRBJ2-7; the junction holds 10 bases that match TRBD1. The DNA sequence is TGTGCCAGCAGTCCTGGACAGGGGGCCTACGAGCAGTACTTC. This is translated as CASSPGQGAYEQYF.